A single sample is the source of the 7 T cell receptor beta chains below, sequenced in a study of T cell repertoires in cytomegalovirus infection. TCRdb re-derived calls from the reads in MiXCR, one entry per CDR3 protein. The data show a few hundred thousand distinct CDR3 sequences, roughly 46% seen once. No antigen has been identified for these receptors. The source was cultured PBMCs, collected from culture after CMV antigen stimulation. Receptors originate from a human donor in good health (CMV status not recorded). Some clones in this sample may be carry-over from other donors' samples.

This clonotype appeared a few times. The rearrangement joins TRBV7-7 to TRBJ2-5; TRBD2 agrees at 9 bases. In germline, CDR1 is SSHAT, CDR2 FNYEAQ (reference sequence). The CDR3 is 15 amino acids. Losses at the gene ends were 5 bases for V and 6 bases for J; bases not matched to a gene: 10. CDR3 in DNA: TGTGCCAGCAGCGCCGCTGGCGGGAGGGGACAGACCCAGTACTTC. It codes for CASSAAGGRGQTQYF.

The gene calls are TRBV7-2 and TRBJ2-3; D is possibly TRBD2 (6 bases). The ends were cut back, 4 bases at V and 0 bases at J, with 8 bases in the middle. This CDR3 has 14 residues. Looked up from germline, CDR1 is SGHTA and CDR2 is FQGNSA. The CDR3 nucleotides are TGTGCCAGCAGCTCGGACTACAGCACAGATACGCAGTATTTT. This translates into CASSSDYSTDTQYF.

This chain joins TRBV20-1 and TRBJ1-5; no firm D call. Looked up from germline, CDR1 is DFQATT and CDR2 is SNEGSKA (reference sequence). The CDR3 sequence is 14 residues long. V was cut by 4 bases and J by 5 bases, with 15 bases left in between. In DNA, the CDR3 is TGCAGTGCTAAAAGGGAATTCGGGCATCAGCCCCAGCATTTT. Its protein is CSAKREFGHQPQHF.

The V call is TRBV7-9, the J call TRBJ1-3; D unclear. There are 18 residues in the CDR3. Per the germline V gene, CDR1 is SEHNR and CDR2 is FQNEAQ (reference sequence). The V gene lost 5 bases and the J gene lost 0 bases, with 20 bases spanning the gap. CDR3 residues: CASSPDPNQWPSGNTIYF. The CDR3 nucleotides are TGTGCCAGCAGCCCAGACCCGAACCAGTGGCCCTCTGGAAACACCATATATTTT.

This clonotype was found many times. CDR3 coding DNA: TGCGCCAGCAGCTTGGATCCCGGGACTAGACTTGCAGATACGCAGTATTTT. This sequence encodes CASSLDPGTRLADTQYF. J is TRBJ2-3 and V is TRBV5-1; TRBD2 aligns across 8 bases. Per germline, CDR1 SGHRS and CDR2 YFSETQ. V dropped 0 bases and J dropped 4; count of bases not matched to a gene: 10. This CDR3 has 17 amino acids.

This clonotype showed up just once. This sequence joins TRBV5-4 and TRBJ2-1; tentative D call: TRBD1 (6 bases). From germline, CDR1 is SGHNT and CDR2 YYREEE (reference sequence). This CDR3 is built from 16 residues. The V end was cut by 5 bases, the J end by 0 bases, with 15 bases between. The CDR3 protein is CASRLQGPSSYNEQFF. The CDR3 region has the DNA TGTGCCAGCAGACTACAGGGTCCAAGCTCCTACAATGAGCAGTTCTTC.

V gene TRBV7-8 combines with J gene TRBJ2-5; 7 nucleotides align to TRBD1. CDR1 SGHVS and CDR2 FQNEAQ come from the germline V gene. CDR3 length: 15 amino acids. The V gene end was trimmed by 5 bases and the J gene end by 3 bases; junction bases not matched to a gene: 9. As DNA, the CDR3 is TGTGCCAGCAGCGCCAACCCCGGGACAGAAGAGACCCAGTACTTC. Translation gives CASSANPGTEETQYF.